The 2 T cell receptor beta chains given below trace back to one sample, sequenced in a study of blood T cell repertoires in COVID-19. Sequencing used immunoSEQ multiplex PCR; TCRdb keeps in-frame clones, though not all of them. The sample consists of hundreds of thousands of clones, around 84% of them appearing once. Source material: peripheral blood. Receptors were obtained from a man in his 70s with acute or convalescent COVID-19.

The chain employs TRBV20-1 and TRBJ2-7, with D hard to call. Germline assignment: CDR1 DFQATT and CDR2 SNEGSKA (reference sequence). Trimming took 3 bases from V and 7 from J, leaving 10 bases between them. The CDR3 has 11 amino acids. CDR3 DNA sequence: TGCAGTGCTAGTATGCTAGATGAGCAGTACTTC. It translates to CSASMLDEQYF.

The chain combines TRBV6-4 with TRBJ2-1, with 12 bases that match TRBD2. V lost 5 bases and J lost 5; bases outside the gene matches: 4. In germline, CDR1 is MRHNA, CDR2 SNTAGT. The CDR3 spans 15 residues. CDR3 sequence (DNA): TGTGCCAGCAGTTTACTAGCGGGAGGAAACAATGAGCAGTTCTTC. Residues: CASSLLAGGNNEQFF.